The sequence of this TCR beta chain was determined in a study of control samples from healthy donors and cancer patients. The repertoire was sequenced with immunoSEQ multiplex PCR; TCRdb's copy has only in-frame clones and lacks some. The sample lists approximately 70,000 clones; 65% to 85% were seen once. This CDR3 has 14 residues. The receptor's source is a man aged 55 to 70 in good health. The specimen was blood. V is TRBV7-5 and J is TRBJ2-7; the table names TRBD1, a call not compared with the DNA. TRBV7-5 is labeled a pseudogene. The CDR3 loop is CARSLGGRAYEQYF. As DNA, the CDR3 is TGTGCCAGAAGCCTAGGCGGCAGGGCCTACGAGCAGTACTTC.